These 10 T cell receptor beta chains originate from one sample sequenced in a study of control samples from healthy donors and cancer patients. Produced via immunoSEQ multiplex PCR; TCRdb's table is partial and in-frame only. This repertoire shows 100,000 to 150,000 clones, more than 90% found once; its top ten account for approximately 6%. The source material was blood. The receptors stem from a man aged 18 to 29 in good health.

The V and J genes are TRBV9 and TRBJ2-7, with TRBD2 matching 13 bases. V gave up 0 bases and J gave up 0 bases; unmatched junction bases: 9. In germline, CDR1 is SGDLS, CDR2 YYNGEE. The CDR3 consists of 19 residues. The CDR3 region is CASSVGGSGLAGSSYEQYF. CDR3 in DNA: TGTGCCAGCAGCGTAGGGGGCTCGGGACTAGCGGGGAGCTCCTACGAGCAGTACTTC.

The chain combines TRBV9 with TRBJ1-4; D call uncertain. CDR3 length: 16 amino acids. Germline CDR1 and CDR2: SGDLS and YYNGEE. Trimming stripped 3 bases from V and 3 bases from J, with 15 bases between. The CDR3: CASSGRAVAANEKLFF. The CDR3 nucleotides are TGTGCCAGCAGCGGTAGGGCGGTGGCGGCTAATGAAAAACTGTTTTTT.

The chain is built from TRBV19 and TRBJ2-2; no definite D call. The CDR3 contains 13 residues. In germline, CDR1 is LNHDA, CDR2 SQIVND (reference sequence). Trimming stripped 3 bases from V and 4 bases from J, with 6 bases between. The CDR3 nucleotides are TGTGCCAGTAGTATGAGAGGCACCGGGGAGCTGTTTTTT. Translating gives CASSMRGTGELFF.

This chain joins TRBV4-1 and TRBJ1-1, with a possible D match to TRBD1 (5 bases). V shed 0 bases and J shed 6 bases, with 8 bases lying between them. This CDR3 spans 13 amino acids. The germline gives CDR1 MGHRA, CDR2 YSYEKL. The CDR3 region has the DNA TGCGCCAGCAGCCAAGACAGGGTGGCTGAAGCTTTCTTT. It translates to CASSQDRVAEAFF.

The chain recombines TRBV2 with TRBJ2-7; 10 bases are a match to TRBD2. Germline V lookup: CDR1 SNHLY, CDR2 FYNNEI. Unmatched junction bases numbered 9, after V lost 1 base and J lost 0 bases. CDR3 size: 18 residues. The CDR3 loop reads CASSEEAGGDGFSYEQYF. CDR3 coding DNA: TGTGCCAGCAGTGAAGAAGCGGGGGGGGACGGGTTCTCCTACGAGCAGTACTTC.

The chain combines TRBV7-2 with TRBJ1-5; unclear D gene. Germline V gene sequence: CDR1 SGHTA, CDR2 FQGNSA. This CDR3 spans 13 amino acids. V gave up 4 bases and J gave up 7 bases, with 11 bases separating them. CDR3 DNA: TGTGCCAGCAGCTCCACGGTCGGGCAGCCCCAGCATTTT. Translating gives CASSSTVGQPQHF.

The chain has TRBV5-4 and TRBJ2-7; D perhaps matches TRBD1 (6 bases). Trimming took 1 base from V and 0 from J, leaving 8 bases between them. CDR1 and CDR2 (germline): SGHNT, YYREEE (reference sequence). This CDR3 is built from 14 residues. The DNA of the CDR3 is TGTGCCAGCAGCTTGACAGGGAGCTCCTACGAGCAGTACTTC. It codes for CASSLTGSSYEQYF.

This sequence joins TRBV11-3 and TRBJ2-7, with 7 nucleotides matching TRBD1. The germline gives CDR1 SGHNT, CDR2 YENEEA. The CDR3 is 14 amino acids. Trimming removed 1 base from V and 6 bases from J; junction bases left unmatched: 6. The CDR3 sequence is CASSLGPTGSEQYF. Written as DNA, the CDR3 is TGTGCCAGCAGCTTAGGTCCGACAGGGAGCGAGCAGTACTTC.

This chain connects TRBV3-1 (or the pseudogene TRBV3-2) to TRBJ1-1; D uncertain. This CDR3 spans 16 amino acids. Trimming pared 1 base from V and 0 bases from J, leaving 12 bases between. Germline-derived CDR1 and CDR2 are LGHDT and YNNKEL (reference sequence). The CDR3 is CASSQGYVQVNTEAFF. The CDR3 DNA sequence: TGTGCCAGCAGCCAAGGATACGTGCAGGTGAACACTGAAGCTTTCTTT.

This chain links TRBV5-4 with TRBJ2-3, with 8 bases lining up with TRBD1. Trimming at V came to 1 base and at J to 5 bases, leaving 9 bases not matched to a gene. The CDR3 totals 16 residues. Germline-derived CDR1 and CDR2 are SGHNT and YYREEE (reference sequence). CDR3 DNA sequence: TGTGCCAGCAGCTTGTCGTGGGACAGGAGTAAAGATACGCAGTATTTT. The encoded protein is CASSLSWDRSKDTQYF.